This TCR beta chain was recovered during a study of monozygotic twins with inflammatory bowel disease. The TCR libraries each used total RNA (roughly 3,500 ng per library). TCRdb re-analyzed the 5' RACE reads; it lists each CDR3 protein once, without DNA. The table counts approximately 400,000 distinct CDR3 sequences; 2% to 3% lies in the top ten. This sequence was found in a human donor with ulcerative colitis or Crohn's disease, or a healthy co-twin of an affected twin (not recorded which). Sequencing was performed on blood.

CDR3 loop: CSVEVGNSNQPQHF. The genes are TRBV29-1 and TRBJ1-5. This CDR3 has 14 residues. Germline CDR1 is SQVTM and CDR2 is ANQGSEA. Combining the CDR3 with reference TRBV29-1 and TRBJ1-5 gives the whole variable domain SAVISQKPSRDICQRGTSLTIQCQVDSQVTMMFWYRQQPGQSLTLIATANQGSEATYESGFVIDKFPISRPNLTFSTLTVSNMSPEDSSIYLCSVEVGNSNQPQHFGDGTRLSIL.